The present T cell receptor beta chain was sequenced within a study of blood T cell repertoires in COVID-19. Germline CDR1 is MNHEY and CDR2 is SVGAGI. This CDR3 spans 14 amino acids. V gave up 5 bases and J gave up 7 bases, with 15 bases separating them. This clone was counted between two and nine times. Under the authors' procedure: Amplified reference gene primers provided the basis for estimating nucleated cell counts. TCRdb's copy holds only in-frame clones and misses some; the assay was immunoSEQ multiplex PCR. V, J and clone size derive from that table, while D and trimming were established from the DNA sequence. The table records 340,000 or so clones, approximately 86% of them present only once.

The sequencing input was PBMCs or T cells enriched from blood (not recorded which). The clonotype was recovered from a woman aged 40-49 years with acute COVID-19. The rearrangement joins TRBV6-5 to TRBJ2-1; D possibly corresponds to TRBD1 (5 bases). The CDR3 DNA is TGTGCCAGCAGTCAACAGGACCCAACGAATGAGCAGTTCTTC. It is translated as CASSQQDPTNEQFF.